These 3 T cell receptor beta chains came from one sample sequenced in a study of T cell responses to AZD1222 COVID-19 vaccine (dated by TCRdb to about 2021). The library was made by the immunoSEQ multiplex PCR assay. In TCRdb, the immuneACCESS table is reduced to in-frame sequences with V and J assigned. These tables do not hold every clone; where another copy was compared, an unresolved V gene accounts for under half, and the others remain unexplained. The sample records about 120,000 clones, approximately 89% of which are singletons. Of the sample, more than 5.5% is held by the ten largest clones. The time point label here, explained by the study, means: baseline before first vaccination. Sequencing was performed on peripheral blood, taken on day 0 of AZD1222 vaccination. These receptors originate from an adult in good health.

In its sample, this clone was seen once. The rearrangement joins TRBV5-1 to TRBJ2-5; D unresolved. The length of the CDR3 is 14 residues. With 5 bases removed from V and 2 bases from J, the gap between germline ends came to 13 bases. Per the germline V gene, CDR1 is SGHRS and CDR2 is YFSETQ. The chain's CDR3 is CASRISLSQETQYF. As DNA, the CDR3 is TGCGCCAGCAGGATAAGCCTTAGTCAAGAGACCCAGTACTTC.

J is TRBJ2-7 and V is TRBV5-1; the D gene is possibly TRBD2 (6 bases). V was shortened by 4 bases and J by 3 bases, with 11 bases between the two germline ends. The CDR3 has 13 amino acids. Germline V gene data show CDR1 as SGHRS and CDR2 as YFSETQ. CDR3 nucleotides: TGCGCCAGCAGCGGGGACTCCTACTACGAGCAGTACTTC. This gives the protein CASSGDSYYEQYF. Full variable domain (rest looked up from reference TRBV5-1 and TRBJ2-7): KAGVTQTPRYLIKTRGQQVTLSCSPISGHRSVSWYQQTPGQGLQFLFEYFSETQRNKGNFPGRFSGRQFSNSRSEMNVSTLELGDSALYLCASSGDSYYEQYFGPGTRLTVT.

This sequence joins TRBV6-4 and TRBJ2-3; 14 bases map to TRBD2. The length of the CDR3 is 15 residues. Germline trimming cut 5 bases from V and 3 bases from J; bases unmatched to any gene: 1. CDR1 and CDR2 from the germline V gene are MRHNA and SNTAGT. CDR3 DNA sequence: TGTGCCAGCAGTCGACTAGCGGGAGGGACAGATACGCAGTATTTT. Translated: CASSRLAGGTDTQYF.